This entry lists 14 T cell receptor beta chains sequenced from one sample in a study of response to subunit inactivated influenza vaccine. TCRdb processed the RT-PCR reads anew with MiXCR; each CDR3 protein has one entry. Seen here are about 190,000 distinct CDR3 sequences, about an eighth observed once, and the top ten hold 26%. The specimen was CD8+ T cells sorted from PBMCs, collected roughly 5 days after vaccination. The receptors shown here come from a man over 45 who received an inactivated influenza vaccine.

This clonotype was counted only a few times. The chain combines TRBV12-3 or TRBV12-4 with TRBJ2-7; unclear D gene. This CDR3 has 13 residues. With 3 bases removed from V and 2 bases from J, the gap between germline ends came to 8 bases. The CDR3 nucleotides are TGTGCCAGCAGTTTCGGGCGCCCCTACGAGCAGTACTTC. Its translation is CASSFGRPYEQYF.

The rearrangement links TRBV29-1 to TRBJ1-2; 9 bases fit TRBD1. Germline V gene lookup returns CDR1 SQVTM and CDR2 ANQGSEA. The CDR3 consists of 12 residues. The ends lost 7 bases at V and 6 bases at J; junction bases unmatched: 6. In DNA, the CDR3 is TGCAGCGCCGGGACAGGGAGTAATGGCTACACCTTC. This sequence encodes CSAGTGSNGYTF.

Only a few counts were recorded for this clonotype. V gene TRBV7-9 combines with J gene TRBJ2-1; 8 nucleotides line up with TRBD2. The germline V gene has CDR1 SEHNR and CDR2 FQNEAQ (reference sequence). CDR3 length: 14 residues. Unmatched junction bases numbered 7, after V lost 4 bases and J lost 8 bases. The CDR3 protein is CASSYGLARDEQFF. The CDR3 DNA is TGTGCCAGCAGCTACGGACTAGCACGGGATGAGCAGTTCTTC.

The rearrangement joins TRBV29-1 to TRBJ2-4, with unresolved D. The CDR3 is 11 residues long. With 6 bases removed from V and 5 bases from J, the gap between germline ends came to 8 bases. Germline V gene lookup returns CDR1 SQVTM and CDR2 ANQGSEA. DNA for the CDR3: TGCAGCGTAGGCGTGCAAAACATTCAGTACTTC. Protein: CSVGVQNIQYF.

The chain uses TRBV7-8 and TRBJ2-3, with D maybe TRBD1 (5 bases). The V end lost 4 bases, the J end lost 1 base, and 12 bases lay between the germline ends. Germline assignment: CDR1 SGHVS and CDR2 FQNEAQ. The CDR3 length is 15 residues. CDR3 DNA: TGTGCCAGCAGCTGGGGCACTATAGGCACAGATACGCAGTATTTT. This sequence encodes CASSWGTIGTDTQYF. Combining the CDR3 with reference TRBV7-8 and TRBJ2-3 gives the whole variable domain GAGVSQSPRYKVAKRGQDVALRCDPISGHVSLFWYQQALGQGPEFLTYFQNEAQLDKSGLPSDRFFAERPEGSVSTLKIQRTQQEDSAVYLCASSWGTIGTDTQYFGPGTRLTVL.

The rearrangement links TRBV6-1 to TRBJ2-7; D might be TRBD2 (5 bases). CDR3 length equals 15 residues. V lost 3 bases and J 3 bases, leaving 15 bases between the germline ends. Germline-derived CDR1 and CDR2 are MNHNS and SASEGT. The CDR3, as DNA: TGTGCCAGCAGTGATACCGGCGGGCTGCACTACGAGCAGTACTTC. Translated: CASSDTGGLHYEQYF.

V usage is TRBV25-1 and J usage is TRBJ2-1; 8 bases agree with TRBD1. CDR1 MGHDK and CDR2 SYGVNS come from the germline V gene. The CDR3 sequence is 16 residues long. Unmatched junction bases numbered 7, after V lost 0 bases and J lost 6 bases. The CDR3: CASSEYSGQGVNEQFF. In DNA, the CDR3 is TGTGCCAGCAGTGAATATAGCGGACAGGGAGTCAATGAGCAGTTCTTC.

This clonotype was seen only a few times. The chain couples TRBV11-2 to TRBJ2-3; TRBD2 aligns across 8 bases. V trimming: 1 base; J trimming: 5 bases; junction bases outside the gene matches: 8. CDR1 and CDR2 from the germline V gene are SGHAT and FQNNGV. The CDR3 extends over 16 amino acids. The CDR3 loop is CASSLVYGGAGDTQYF. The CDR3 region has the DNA TGTGCCAGCAGCTTAGTGTACGGGGGGGCGGGAGATACGCAGTATTTT.

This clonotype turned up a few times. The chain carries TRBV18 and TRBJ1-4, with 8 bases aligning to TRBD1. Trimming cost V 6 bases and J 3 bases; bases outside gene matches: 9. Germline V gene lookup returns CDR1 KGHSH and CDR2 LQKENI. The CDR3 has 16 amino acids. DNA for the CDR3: TGTGCCAGCTCGCCTGACAGGGGACGCGCTAATGAAAAACTGTTTTTT. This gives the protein CASSPDRGRANEKLFF.

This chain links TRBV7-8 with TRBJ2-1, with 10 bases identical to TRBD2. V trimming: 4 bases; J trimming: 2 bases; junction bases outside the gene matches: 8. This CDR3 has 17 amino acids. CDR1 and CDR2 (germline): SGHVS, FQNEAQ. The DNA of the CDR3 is TGTGCCAGCAGCTCCCCCTTTAGCGGGGGGACCTACAATGAGCAGTTCTTC. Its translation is CASSSPFSGGTYNEQFF.

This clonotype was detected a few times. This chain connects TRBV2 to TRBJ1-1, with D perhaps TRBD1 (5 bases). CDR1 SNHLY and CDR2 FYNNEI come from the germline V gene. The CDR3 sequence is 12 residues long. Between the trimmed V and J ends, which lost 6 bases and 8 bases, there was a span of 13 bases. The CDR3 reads CASRVRAREAFF. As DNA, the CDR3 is TGTGCCAGCAGGGTCAGGGCAAGAGAAGCTTTCTTT. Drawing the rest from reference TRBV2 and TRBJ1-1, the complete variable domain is EPEVTQTPSHQVTQMGQEVILRCVPISNHLYFYWYRQILGQKVEFLVSFYNNEISEKSEIFDDQFSVERPDGSNFTLKIRSTKLEDSAMYFCASRVRAREAFFGQGTRLTVV.

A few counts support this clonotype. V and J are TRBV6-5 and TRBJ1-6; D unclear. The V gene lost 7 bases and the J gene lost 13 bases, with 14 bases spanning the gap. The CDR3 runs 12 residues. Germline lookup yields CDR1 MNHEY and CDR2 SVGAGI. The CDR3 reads CASTSHPSPLHF. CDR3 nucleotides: TGTGCCAGCACCTCACACCCGAGCCCCCTCCACTTT.

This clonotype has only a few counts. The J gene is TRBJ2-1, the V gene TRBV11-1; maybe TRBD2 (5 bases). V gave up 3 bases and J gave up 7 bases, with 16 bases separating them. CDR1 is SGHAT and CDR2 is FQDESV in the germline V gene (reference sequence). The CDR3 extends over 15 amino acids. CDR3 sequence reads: CASSFLGLTGNEQFF. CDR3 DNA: TGTGCCAGCAGCTTCTTAGGACTGACGGGGAATGAGCAGTTCTTC. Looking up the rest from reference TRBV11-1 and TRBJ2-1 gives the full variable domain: EAEVAQSPRYKITEKSQAVAFWCDPISGHATLYWYRQILGQGPELLVQFQDESVVDDSQLPKDRFSAERLKGVDSTLKIQPAELGDSAMYLCASSFLGLTGNEQFFGPGTRLTVL.

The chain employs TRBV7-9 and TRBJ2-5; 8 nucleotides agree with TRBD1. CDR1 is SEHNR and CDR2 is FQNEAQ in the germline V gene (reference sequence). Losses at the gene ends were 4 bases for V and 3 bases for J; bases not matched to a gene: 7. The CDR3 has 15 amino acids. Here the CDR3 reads CASSSPGQAEETQYF. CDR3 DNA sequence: TGTGCCAGCAGCTCCCCGGGACAGGCGGAAGAGACCCAGTACTTC.